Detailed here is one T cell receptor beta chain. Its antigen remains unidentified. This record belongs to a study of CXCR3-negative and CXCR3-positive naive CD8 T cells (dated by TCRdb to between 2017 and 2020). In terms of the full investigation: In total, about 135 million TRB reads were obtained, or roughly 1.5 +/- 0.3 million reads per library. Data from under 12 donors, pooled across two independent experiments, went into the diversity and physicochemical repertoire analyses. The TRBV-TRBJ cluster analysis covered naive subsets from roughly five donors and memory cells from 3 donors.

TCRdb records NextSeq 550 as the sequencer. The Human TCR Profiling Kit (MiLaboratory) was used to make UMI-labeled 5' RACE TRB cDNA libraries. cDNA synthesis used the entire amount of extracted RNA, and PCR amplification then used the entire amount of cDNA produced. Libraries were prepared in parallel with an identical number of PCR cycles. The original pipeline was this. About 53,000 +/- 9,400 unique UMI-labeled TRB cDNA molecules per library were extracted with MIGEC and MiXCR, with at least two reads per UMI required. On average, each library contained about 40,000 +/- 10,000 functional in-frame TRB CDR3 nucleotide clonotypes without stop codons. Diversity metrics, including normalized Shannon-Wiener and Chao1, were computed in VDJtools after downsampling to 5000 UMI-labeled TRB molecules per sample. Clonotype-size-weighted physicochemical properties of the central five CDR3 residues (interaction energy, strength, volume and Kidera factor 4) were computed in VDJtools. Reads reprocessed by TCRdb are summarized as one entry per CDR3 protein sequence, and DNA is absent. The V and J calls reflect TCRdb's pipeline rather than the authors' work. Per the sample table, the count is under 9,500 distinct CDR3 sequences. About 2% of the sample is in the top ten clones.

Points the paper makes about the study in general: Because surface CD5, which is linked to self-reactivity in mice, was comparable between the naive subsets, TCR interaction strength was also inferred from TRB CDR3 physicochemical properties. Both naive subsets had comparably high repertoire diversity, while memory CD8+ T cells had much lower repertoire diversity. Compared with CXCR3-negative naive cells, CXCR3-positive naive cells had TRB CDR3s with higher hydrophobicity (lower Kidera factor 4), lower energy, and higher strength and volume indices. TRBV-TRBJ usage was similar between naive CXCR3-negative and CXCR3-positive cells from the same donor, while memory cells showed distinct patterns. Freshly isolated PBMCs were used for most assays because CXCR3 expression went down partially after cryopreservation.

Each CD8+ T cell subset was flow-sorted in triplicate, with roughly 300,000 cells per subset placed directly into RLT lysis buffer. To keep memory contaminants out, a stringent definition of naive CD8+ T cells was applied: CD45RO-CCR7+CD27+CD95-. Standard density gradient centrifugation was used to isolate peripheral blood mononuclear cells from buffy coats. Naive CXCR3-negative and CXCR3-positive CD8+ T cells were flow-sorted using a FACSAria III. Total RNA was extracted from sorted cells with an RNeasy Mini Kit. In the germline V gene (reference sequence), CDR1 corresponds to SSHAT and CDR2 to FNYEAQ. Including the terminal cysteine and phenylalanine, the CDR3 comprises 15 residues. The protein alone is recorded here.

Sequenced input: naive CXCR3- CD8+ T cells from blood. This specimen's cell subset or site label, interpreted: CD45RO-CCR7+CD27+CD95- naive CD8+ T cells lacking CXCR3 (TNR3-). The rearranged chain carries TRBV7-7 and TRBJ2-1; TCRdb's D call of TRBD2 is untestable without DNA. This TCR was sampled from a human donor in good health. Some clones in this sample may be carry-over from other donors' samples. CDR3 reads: CASSLEPSVYNEQFF.